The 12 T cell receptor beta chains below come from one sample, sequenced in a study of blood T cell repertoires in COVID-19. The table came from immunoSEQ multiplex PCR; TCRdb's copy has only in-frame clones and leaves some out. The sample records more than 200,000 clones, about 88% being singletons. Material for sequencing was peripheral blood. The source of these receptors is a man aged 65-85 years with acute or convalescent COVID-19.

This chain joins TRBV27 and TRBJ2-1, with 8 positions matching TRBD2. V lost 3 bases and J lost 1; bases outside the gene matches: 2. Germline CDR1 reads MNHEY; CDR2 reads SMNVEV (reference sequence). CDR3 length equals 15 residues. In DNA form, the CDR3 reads TGTGCCAGCAGTTTCACTAGCGGATCCTACAATGAGCAGTTCTTC. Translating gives CASSFTSGSYNEQFF.

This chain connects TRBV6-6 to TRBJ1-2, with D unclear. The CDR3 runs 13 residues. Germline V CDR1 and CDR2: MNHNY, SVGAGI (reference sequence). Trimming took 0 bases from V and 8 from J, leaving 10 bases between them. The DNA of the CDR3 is TGTGCCAGCAGTTACTCCTCCAATGGCGGCTACACCTTC. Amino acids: CASSYSSNGGYTF.

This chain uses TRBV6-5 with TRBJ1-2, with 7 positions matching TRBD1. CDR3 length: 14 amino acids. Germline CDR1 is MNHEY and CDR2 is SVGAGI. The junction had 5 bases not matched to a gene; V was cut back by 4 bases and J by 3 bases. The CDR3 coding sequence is TGTGCCAGCAGTTCCCAAGACAGGGACTATGGCTACACCTTC. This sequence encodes CASSSQDRDYGYTF.

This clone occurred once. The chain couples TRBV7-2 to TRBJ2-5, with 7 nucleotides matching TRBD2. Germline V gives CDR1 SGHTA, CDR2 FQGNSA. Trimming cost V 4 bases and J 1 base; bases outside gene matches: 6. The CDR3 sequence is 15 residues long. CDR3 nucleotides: TGTGCCAGCAGCTCGATGAGCGGGGCCCAAGAGACCCAGTACTTC. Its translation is CASSSMSGAQETQYF.

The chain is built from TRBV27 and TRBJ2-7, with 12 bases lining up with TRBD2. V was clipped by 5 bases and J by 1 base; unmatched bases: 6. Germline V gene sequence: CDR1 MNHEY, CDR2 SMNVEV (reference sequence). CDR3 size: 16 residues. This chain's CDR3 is CASSPWTSGESYEQYF. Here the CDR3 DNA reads TGTGCCAGCAGTCCCTGGACTAGCGGGGAATCCTACGAGCAGTACTTC.

CDR3 protein: CASSPPDGTGYNEQFF. In DNA form, the CDR3 reads TGTGCCAGTAGTCCCCCTGATGGGACTGGGTACAATGAGCAGTTCTTC. The chain carries TRBV19 and TRBJ2-1; D possibly corresponds to TRBD2 (6 bases). The germline gives CDR1 LNHDA, CDR2 SQIVND (reference sequence). The CDR3 has 16 residues. Trimming left V 5 bases short and J 4 bases short, with 18 bases between.

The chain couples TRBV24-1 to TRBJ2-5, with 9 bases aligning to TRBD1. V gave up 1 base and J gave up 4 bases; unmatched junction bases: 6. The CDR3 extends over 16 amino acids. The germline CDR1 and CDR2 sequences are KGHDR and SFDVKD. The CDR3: CATSDFGRTGVETQYF. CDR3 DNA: TGTGCCACCAGTGATTTCGGACGGACAGGGGTAGAGACCCAGTACTTC.

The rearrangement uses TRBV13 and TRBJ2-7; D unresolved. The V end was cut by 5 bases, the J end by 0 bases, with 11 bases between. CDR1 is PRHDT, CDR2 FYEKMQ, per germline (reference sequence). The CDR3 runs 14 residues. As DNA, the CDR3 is TGTGCCAGCAGCCGCCAACAGCACTCCTACGAGCAGTACTTC. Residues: CASSRQQHSYEQYF.

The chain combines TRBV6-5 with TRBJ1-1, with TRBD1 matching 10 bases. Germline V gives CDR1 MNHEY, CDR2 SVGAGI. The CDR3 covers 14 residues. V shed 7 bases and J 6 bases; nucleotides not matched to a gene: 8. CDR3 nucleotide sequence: TGTGCCAGCAACCGACAGGGGGCGGTATCTGAAGCTTTCTTT. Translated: CASNRQGAVSEAFF.

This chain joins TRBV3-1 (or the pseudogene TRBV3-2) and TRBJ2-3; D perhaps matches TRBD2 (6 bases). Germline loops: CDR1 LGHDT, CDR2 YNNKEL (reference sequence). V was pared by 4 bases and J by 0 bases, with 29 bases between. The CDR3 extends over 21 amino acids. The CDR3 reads CASSLGDWGLGGKASTDTQYF. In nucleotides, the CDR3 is TGTGCCAGCAGCCTCGGAGATTGGGGACTCGGCGGGAAGGCTAGCACAGATACGCAGTATTTT.

The CDR3 region is CASSLQQGAAGNTIYF. The CDR3 bases are TGCGCCAGCAGCTTACAACAGGGGGCAGCTGGAAACACCATATATTTT. This chain connects TRBV5-1 to TRBJ1-3; 9 bases are a match to TRBD1. The CDR3 has 16 amino acids. The V segment lost 2 bases and the J segment 2 bases; nucleotides outside the gene matches: 5. Germline V lookup: CDR1 SGHRS, CDR2 YFSETQ.

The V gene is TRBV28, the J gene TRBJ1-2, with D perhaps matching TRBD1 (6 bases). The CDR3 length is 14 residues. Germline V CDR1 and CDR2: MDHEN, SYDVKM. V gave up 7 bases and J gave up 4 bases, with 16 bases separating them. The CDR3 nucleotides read TGTGCCAGCACCCCTGGGGGCGGGGGCTATGGCTACACCTTC. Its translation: CASTPGGGGYGYTF.